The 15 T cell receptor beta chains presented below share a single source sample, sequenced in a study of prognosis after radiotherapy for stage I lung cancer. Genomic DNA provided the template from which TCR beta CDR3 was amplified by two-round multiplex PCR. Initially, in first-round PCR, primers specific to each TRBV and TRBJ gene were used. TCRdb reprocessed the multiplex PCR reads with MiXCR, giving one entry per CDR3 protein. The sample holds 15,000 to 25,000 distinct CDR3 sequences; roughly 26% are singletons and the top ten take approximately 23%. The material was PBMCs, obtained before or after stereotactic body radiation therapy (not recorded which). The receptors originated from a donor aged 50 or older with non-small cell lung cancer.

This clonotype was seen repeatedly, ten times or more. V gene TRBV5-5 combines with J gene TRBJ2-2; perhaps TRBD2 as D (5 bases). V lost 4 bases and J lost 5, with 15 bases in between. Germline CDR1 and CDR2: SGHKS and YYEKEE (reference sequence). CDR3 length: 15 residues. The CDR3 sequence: CASSPGVSITGELFF. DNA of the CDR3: TGTGCCAGCAGCCCCGGGGTATCGATAACCGGGGAGCTGTTTTTT.

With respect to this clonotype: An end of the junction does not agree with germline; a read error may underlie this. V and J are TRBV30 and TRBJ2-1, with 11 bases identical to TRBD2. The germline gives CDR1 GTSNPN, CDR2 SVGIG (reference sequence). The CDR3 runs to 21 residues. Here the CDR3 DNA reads TGTGCCTGGATGAGTCGGTCGACTAGCGGGAAAGGGACTTCGATACACAATGGGCAGTTCTTC. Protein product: CAWMSRSTSGKGTSIHNGQFF. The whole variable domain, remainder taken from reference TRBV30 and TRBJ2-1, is SQTIHQWPATLVQPVGSPLSLECTVEGTSNPNLYWYRQAAGRGLQLLFYSVGIGQISSEVPQNLSASRPQDRQFILSSKKLLLSDSGFYLCAWMSRSTSGKGTSIHNGQFFGPGTRLTVL.

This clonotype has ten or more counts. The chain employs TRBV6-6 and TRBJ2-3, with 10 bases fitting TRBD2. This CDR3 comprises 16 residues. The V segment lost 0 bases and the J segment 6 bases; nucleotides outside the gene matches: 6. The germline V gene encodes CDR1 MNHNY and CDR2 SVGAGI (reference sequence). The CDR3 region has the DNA TGTGCCAGCAGTTACTCGGCTAGCGGGAGTGGGGATACGCAGTATTTT. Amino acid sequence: CASSYSASGSGDTQYF.

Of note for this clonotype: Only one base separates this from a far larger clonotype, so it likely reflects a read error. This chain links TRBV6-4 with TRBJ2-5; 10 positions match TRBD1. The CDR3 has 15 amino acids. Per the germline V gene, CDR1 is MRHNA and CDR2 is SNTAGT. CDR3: CASLRDRGVGETKYF. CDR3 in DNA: TGTGCCAGCCTCCGGGACAGGGGTGTCGGGGAGACCAAGTACTTC.

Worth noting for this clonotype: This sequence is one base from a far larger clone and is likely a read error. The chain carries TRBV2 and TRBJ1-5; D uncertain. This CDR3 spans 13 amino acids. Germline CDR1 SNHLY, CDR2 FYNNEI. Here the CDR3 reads CASSPQKNQPQNF. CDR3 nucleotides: TGTGCCAGCAGTCCGCAGAAAAATCAGCCCCAGAATTTT.

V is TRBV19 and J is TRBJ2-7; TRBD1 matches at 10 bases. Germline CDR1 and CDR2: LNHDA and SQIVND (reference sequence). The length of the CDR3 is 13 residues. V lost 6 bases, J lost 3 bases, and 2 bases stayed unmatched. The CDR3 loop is CASSWTGGYEQYF. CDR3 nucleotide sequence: TGTGCCAGTAGCTGGACAGGGGGCTACGAGCAGTACTTC.

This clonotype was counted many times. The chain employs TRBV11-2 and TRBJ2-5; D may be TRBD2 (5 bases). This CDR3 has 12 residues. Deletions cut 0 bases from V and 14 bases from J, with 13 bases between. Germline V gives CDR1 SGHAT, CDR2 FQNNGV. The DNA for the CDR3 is TGTGCCAGCAGCTTAGATCAGTGGCGGGCCTACTTC. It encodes CASSLDQWRAYF.

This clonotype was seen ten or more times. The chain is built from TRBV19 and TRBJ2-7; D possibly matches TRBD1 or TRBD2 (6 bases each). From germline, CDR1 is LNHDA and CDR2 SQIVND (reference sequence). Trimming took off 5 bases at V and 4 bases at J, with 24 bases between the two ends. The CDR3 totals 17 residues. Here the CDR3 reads CASSGGRRVLSRYEQYF. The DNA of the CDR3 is TGTGCCAGTAGTGGGGGGCGCAGGGTGCTATCGCGGTACGAGCAGTACTTC.

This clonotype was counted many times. CDR3 region: CASSLDGFQETQYF. Here the CDR3 DNA reads TGTGCCAGCAGCTTAGATGGGTTTCAAGAGACCCAGTACTTC. The V call is TRBV11-1, the J call TRBJ2-5; D is ambiguous. The V end lost 1 base, the J end lost 2 bases, and 8 bases lay between the germline ends. The V gene's germline CDR1 is SGHAT and CDR2 FQDESV (reference sequence). This CDR3 spans 14 amino acids.

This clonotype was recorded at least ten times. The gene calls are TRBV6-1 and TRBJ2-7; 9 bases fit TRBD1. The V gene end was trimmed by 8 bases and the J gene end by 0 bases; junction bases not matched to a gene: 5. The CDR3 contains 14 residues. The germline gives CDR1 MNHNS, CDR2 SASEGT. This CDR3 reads CASRRDRASYEQYF. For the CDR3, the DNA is TGTGCCAGCCGCCGGGACAGGGCCTCCTACGAGCAGTACTTC.

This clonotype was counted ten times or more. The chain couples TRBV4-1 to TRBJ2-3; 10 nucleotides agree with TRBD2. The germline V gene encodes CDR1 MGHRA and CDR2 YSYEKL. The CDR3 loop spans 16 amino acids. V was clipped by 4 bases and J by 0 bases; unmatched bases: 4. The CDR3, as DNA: TGCGCCAGCAGCCCAGGGGGACTAGCGAGCACAGATACGCAGTATTTT. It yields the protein CASSPGGLASTDTQYF.

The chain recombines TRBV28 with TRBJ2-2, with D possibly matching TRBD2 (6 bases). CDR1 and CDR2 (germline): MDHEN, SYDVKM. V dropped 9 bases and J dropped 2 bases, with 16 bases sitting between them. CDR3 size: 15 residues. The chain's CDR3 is CASSMTSTNTGELFF. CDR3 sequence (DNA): TGTGCCAGTAGCATGACTAGTACTAACACCGGGGAGCTGTTTTTT.

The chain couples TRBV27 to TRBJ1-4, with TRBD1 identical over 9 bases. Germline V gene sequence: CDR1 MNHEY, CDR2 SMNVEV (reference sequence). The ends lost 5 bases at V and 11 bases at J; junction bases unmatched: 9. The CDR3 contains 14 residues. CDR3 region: CASSQGQGFEKLFF. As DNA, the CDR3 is TGTGCCAGCAGTCAAGGACAGGGGTTCGAGAAACTGTTTTTT.

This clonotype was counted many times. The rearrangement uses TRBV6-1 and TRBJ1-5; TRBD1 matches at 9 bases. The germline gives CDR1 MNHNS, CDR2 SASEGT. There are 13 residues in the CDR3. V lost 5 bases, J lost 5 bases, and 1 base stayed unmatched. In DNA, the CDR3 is TGTGCCAGCAGTACAGGGGGCGATCAGCCCCAGCATTTT. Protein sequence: CASSTGGDQPQHF.

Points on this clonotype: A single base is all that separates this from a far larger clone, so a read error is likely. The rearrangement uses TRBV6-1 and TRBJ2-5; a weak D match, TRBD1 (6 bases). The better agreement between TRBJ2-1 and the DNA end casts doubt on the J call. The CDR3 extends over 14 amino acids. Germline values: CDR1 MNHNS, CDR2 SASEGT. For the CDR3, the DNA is TGTGCCACCAATGGGGGACATGGCGGCAATGAGCAGTTCTTC. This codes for CATNGGHGGNEQFF.